This T cell receptor (beta chain) was captured in a study of cytomegalovirus exposure and HLA in healthy donors. PCR amplification relied on 60 Vbeta primers (plus 13 Jbeta primers). The data were produced by immunoSEQ multiplex PCR, yet TCRdb's version contains in-frame clones alone and is incomplete. Among around 140,000 clones listed, over 70% were seen once. V dropped 2 bases and J dropped 4; count of bases not matched to a gene: 5. CDR3 length equals 16 residues. Germline assignment: CDR1 SGHRS and CDR2 YFSETQ. Turning to this clone: What it recognizes is unknown.

Notes on the study in general: Among donors in an Asian-associated ancestry cluster, a later analysis reportedly found fewer N-insertions than the roughly 700-donor mean. In vitro checks showed that a few CMV-associated chains really do target CMV antigens.

The specimen sequenced was PBMCs. The chain has TRBV5-1 and TRBJ2-3; 12 nucleotides match TRBD2. The source of this sequence is a man younger than 45 in good health and CMV-seronegative. The CDR3 region has the DNA TGCGCCAGCAGCTTCCCTAGCGGGGGGGCGGCAGATACGCAGTATTTT. As protein: CASSFPSGGAADTQYF.